A single sample gave rise to the 12 T cell receptor beta chains below, sequenced in a study of shared clonotypes between healthy human individuals. Naive CD8 cells, CD45RO-negative and positively selected for CCR7, excluded terminally differentiated effector memory CD45RA+ cells. Clones were sequenced by immunoSEQ multiplex PCR, and TCRdb holds only the in-frame ones, with some missing. The sample lists more than 2 million clones; less than 95% were seen once. The sample taken for sequencing was naive CD8+ T cells sorted from blood. The origin of the receptors is a man between 18 and 29 years old in good health.

This clone was observed once. The chain links TRBV5-1 to TRBJ2-7; D might be TRBD1 (5 bases). The CDR3 is 12 residues long. V was trimmed by 0 bases and J by 7 bases, leaving 8 bases between them. CDR1 is SGHRS, CDR2 YFSETQ, per germline. CDR3 in amino acids: CASSLAGQEQYF. The CDR3 nucleotides are TGCGCCAGCAGCTTGGCAGGACAAGAGCAGTACTTC.

The genes are TRBV29-1 and TRBJ2-5, with TRBD1 identical over 8 bases. This CDR3 contains 14 residues. With V trimmed by 4 bases and J by 5 bases, 9 bases remained unmatched. The germline V gene has CDR1 SQVTM and CDR2 ANQGSEA. In DNA form, the CDR3 reads TGCAGCGTTGTCGCCCAGGGGGCTCGGGAGACCCAGTACTTC. As protein: CSVVAQGARETQYF.

A single count supports this clone. The rearrangement uses TRBV6-6 and TRBJ1-4, with 8 bases identical to TRBD1. V lost 5 bases and J lost 10; bases outside the gene matches: 9. This CDR3 region has 14 residues. Germline V gene sequence: CDR1 MNHNY, CDR2 SVGAGI (reference sequence). The CDR3 sequence: CASSSGTGGAKLFF. The CDR3 DNA is TGTGCCAGCAGTAGCGGGACAGGAGGGGCAAAACTGTTTTTT.

J is TRBJ2-2 and V is TRBV2; D not resolved. The CDR3 spans 13 residues. V dropped 10 bases and J dropped 1 base, with 10 bases sitting between them. Germline CDR1 reads SNHLY; CDR2 reads FYNNEI. DNA for the CDR3: TGTGCCACCCAGGATCAGAACACCGGGGAGCTGTTTTTT. Its protein is CATQDQNTGELFF.

This sequence joins TRBV13 and TRBJ1-2, with D possibly being TRBD1 (5 bases). The CDR3 extends over 12 amino acids. Trimming shortened V by 5 bases and J by 8 bases, and 12 bases separated the two germline ends. The germline gives CDR1 PRHDT, CDR2 FYEKMQ (reference sequence). CDR3 DNA: TGTGCCAGCAGCCCAGGGAGTCTGGGCTACACCTTC. Amino acid sequence: CASSPGSLGYTF.

The chain carries TRBV29-1 and TRBJ2-1; D is ambiguous. The V and J ends lost 5 bases and 9 bases respectively, with 8 bases between them. This CDR3 contains 10 residues. Germline lookup yields CDR1 SQVTM and CDR2 ANQGSEA. The chain's CDR3 is CSVLGAEQFF. The CDR3 DNA is TGCAGCGTTCTTGGTGCTGAGCAGTTCTTC.

The rearrangement links TRBV13 to TRBJ2-7; D may be TRBD1 (6 bases). The germline CDR1 and CDR2 sequences are PRHDT and FYEKMQ (reference sequence). Trimming cost V 5 bases and J 3 bases, with 11 bases left between them. The CDR3 has 13 residues. The CDR3: CASSRTGFYEQYF. The CDR3, as DNA: TGTGCCAGCAGCCGTACAGGGTTCTACGAGCAGTACTTC.

The chain links TRBV30 to TRBJ1-1, with unresolved D. Trimming took 0 bases from V and 11 from J, leaving 16 bases between them. The CDR3 has 13 residues. Germline V gene lookup returns CDR1 GTSNPN and CDR2 SVGIG (reference sequence). CDR3 region: CAWSVLSQADAFF. The CDR3 region has the DNA TGTGCCTGGAGTGTACTCAGCCAGGCCGACGCTTTCTTT.

This sequence joins TRBV27 and TRBJ2-2, with D perhaps matching TRBD1 or TRBD2 (5 bases each). Germline values: CDR1 MNHEY, CDR2 SMNVEV (reference sequence). Trimming took off 1 base at V and 5 bases at J, with 14 bases between the two ends. The CDR3 has 16 residues. CDR3: CASSLLTVEGTGELFF. For the CDR3, the DNA is TGTGCCAGCAGTTTATTAACCGTTGAGGGGACCGGGGAGCTGTTTTTT.

The chain links TRBV29-1 to TRBJ2-7; 8 bases agree with TRBD2. Losses at the gene ends were 1 base for V and 4 bases for J; bases not matched to a gene: 6. This CDR3 has 14 amino acids. In germline, CDR1 is SQVTM, CDR2 ANQGSEA. The CDR3, as DNA: TGCAGCGTTGAAGTCGCGGGAGGAGCTTACGAGCAGTACTTC. Protein sequence: CSVEVAGGAYEQYF.

The rearrangement links TRBV9 to TRBJ2-2; TRBD2 agrees at 11 bases. V lost 5 bases to trimming and J lost 2 bases; unmatched junction nucleotides: 5. Germline CDR1 and CDR2: SGDLS and YYNGEE. This CDR3 comprises 16 residues. The CDR3 DNA reads TGTGCCAGCAGAAGCACTAGCGGGGGAAACACCGGGGAGCTGTTTTTT. It codes for CASRSTSGGNTGELFF. Based on the CDR3 plus reference TRBV9 and TRBJ2-2, the full variable domain is DSGVTQTPKHLITATGQRVTLRCSPRSGDLSVYWYQQSLDQGLQFLIQYYNGEERAKGNILERFSAQQFPDLHSELNLSSLELGDSALYFCASRSTSGGNTGELFFGEGSRLTVL.

The chain employs TRBV4-2 and TRBJ2-2; D remains ambiguous. This CDR3 region has 16 residues. The germline CDR1 and CDR2 sequences are LGHNA and YNFKEQ. The germline V and J ends were trimmed by 1 base and 0 bases, with 9 bases remaining between them. CDR3 residues: CASSQGASANTGELFF. The CDR3 DNA reads TGTGCCAGCAGCCAAGGGGCGTCTGCGAACACCGGGGAGCTGTTTTTT.